The TCR beta chain under discussion was sequenced for a study of PD-1 blockade in classical Hodgkin lymphoma. Time point in this sample: cycle 4 day 1 (C4D1), after more than five weeks of nivolumab. Each patient's relapse followed autologous stem cell transplantation, and brentuximab vedotin exposure varied. Germline loops: CDR1 SGHRS, CDR2 YFSETQ. V gave up 4 bases and J gave up 6 bases; unmatched junction bases: 8. The CDR3 is 16 residues long. Sequenced by immunoSEQ multiplex PCR; TCRdb stores in-frame clones only, minus some. The sample consists of about 93,000 clones, 78% of them appearing once. A word on this clone: Its antigen is not identified.

Study-level findings and limits: Newly diagnosed patients were reported to start with lower TCR diversity than healthy donors. CD8+ TCR diversity did not rise significantly by C4D1, unlike CD4+. Nivolumab initiated under 1 year post-ASCT led to patient exclusion. Whoever responded completely had baseline diversity much like that seen in newly diagnosed patients.

The source of this sequence is a human donor with classical Hodgkin lymphoma. The genes are TRBV5-1 and TRBJ2-2, with 11 bases matching TRBD1. The specimen was peripheral blood mononuclear cells (PBMCs), collected before the fourth cycle of nivolumab. The CDR3 here is CASSPPRTGGPGELFF. The CDR3 region has the DNA TGCGCCAGCAGCCCCCCCCGGACAGGGGGCCCCGGGGAGCTGTTTTTT.